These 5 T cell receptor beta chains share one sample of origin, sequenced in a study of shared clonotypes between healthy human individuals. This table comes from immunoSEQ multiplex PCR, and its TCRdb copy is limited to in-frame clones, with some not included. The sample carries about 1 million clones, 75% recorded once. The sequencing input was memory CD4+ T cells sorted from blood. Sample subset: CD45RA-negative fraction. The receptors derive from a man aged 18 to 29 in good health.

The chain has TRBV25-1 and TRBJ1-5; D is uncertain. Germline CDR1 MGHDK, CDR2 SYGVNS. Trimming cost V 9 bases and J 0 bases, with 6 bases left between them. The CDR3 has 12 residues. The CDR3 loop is CASSYSNQPQHF. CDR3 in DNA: TGTGCCAGTAGCTATAGCAATCAGCCCCAGCATTTT.

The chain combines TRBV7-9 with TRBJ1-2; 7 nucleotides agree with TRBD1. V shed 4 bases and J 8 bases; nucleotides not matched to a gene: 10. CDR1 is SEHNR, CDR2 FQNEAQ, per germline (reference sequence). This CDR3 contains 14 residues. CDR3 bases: TGTGCCAGCAGCTCGACTTTCACAGGGGCGGGCTACACCTTC. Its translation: CASSSTFTGAGYTF.

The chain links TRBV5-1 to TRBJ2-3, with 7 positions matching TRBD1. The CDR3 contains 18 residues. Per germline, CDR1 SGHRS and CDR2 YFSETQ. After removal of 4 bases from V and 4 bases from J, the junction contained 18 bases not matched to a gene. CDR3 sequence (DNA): TGCGCCAGCAGCGTAAACTACCCGGCAGGGGGAAATCCAGATACGCAGTATTTT. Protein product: CASSVNYPAGGNPDTQYF.

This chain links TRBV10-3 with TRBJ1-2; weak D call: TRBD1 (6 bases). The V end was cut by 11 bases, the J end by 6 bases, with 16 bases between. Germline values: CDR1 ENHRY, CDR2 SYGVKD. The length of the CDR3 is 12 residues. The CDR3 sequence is CASRTDYDGYTF. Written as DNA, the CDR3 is TGTGCCTCCAGGACAGATTACGATGGCTACACCTTC.

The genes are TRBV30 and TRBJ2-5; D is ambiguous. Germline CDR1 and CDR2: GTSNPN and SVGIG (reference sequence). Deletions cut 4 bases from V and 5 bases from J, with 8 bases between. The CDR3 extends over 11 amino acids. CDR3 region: CAWNGLETQYF. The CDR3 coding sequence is TGTGCCTGGAACGGGTTGGAGACCCAGTACTTC.